This T cell receptor (beta chain) is from a study of blood T cell repertoires in COVID-19. At the level of the study: The samples span acute and convalescent COVID-19 from the United States, Italy and Spain. Nucleic acid was either cDNA or gDNA, and it came from T cells, B-cell-depleted T cells, or PBMCs.

Study processing details: Quantification of nucleated cells was approximated via reference gene primer amplification. The data were produced by immunoSEQ multiplex PCR, yet TCRdb's version contains in-frame clones alone and is incomplete. V and J calls and clone size come straight from that table; D and trimming were deduced from the DNA. The table includes roughly 250,000 clones, around 81% detected once. V was shortened by 4 bases and J by 0 bases, with 18 bases between the two germline ends. The germline CDR1 and CDR2 sequences are SGHTA and FQGNSA. The CDR3 contains 18 residues. The V call is TRBV7-2, the J call TRBJ2-2; D is perhaps TRBD1 (6 bases). The sample was peripheral blood. This TCR was recovered from a woman aged 55-70 years with active or convalescent COVID-19. The DNA for the CDR3 is TGTGCCAGCAGCTCGGGACACCGGCTTTACGCGAACACCGGGGAGCTGTTTTTT. This translates into CASSSGHRLYANTGELFF.